The source of this T cell receptor beta chain is a study of PD-L1 blockade in urothelial cancer. Study-level information: About 90% of the roughly 29 patients were men whose urothelial cancer was bladder-origin. Blood analyses occurred 3 weeks (second dose) and 6 weeks post treatment start.

The germline gives CDR1 MNHEY, CDR2 SVGAGI. CDR3 length equals 15 residues. The V segment lost 6 bases and the J segment 1 base; nucleotides outside the gene matches: 5. A note on this clone: The antigen remains unidentified.

The authors spiked synthetic TCR analog templates into each PCR. TCRdb's copy holds only in-frame clones and misses some; the assay was immunoSEQ multiplex PCR. The table lists just under 45,000 clones, more than 70% of them singletons. General observations from the study: Improved survival was predicted by pretreatment blood TCR clonality below the median.

The V gene is TRBV6-5, the J gene TRBJ2-3; 9 positions agree with TRBD1. This sequence was found in a woman aged 55 to 70 with urothelial cancer. Sample: PBMCs, taken around atezolizumab (anti-PD-L1) treatment. CDR3 protein: CASREQGAGTDTQYF. The CDR3 DNA reads TGTGCCAGCAGGGAACAGGGGGCCGGCACAGATACGCAGTATTTT.